This TCR beta chain comes out of a study of blood T cells in healthy people across ages. Study results and caveats: Unknown donor CMV status possibly confounded expanded clonotype changes. One million T cells yielded diversity estimates that were considered underestimates.

CDR3 length: 12 residues. Germline lookup yields CDR1 SQVTM and CDR2 ANQGSEA. V dropped 6 bases and J dropped 2; count of bases not matched to a gene: 0. This clonotype was recorded at least ten times. The target antigen is unknown. A second PCR, run for about 7 to 11 cycles, used a sample-barcoded 5' primer plus a J-beta primer mix. TCRdb recomputed calls from the 5' RACE reads with MiXCR, one row per CDR3 protein. The sample gives some 1.1 million distinct CDR3 sequences, approximately 38% of which show up once; under 15% is in the top ten. All donors came from Russia, were Caucasian and healthy, and spanned ages about 6 to 90. Donors each provided 8 to 10 milliliters of peripheral blood.

The sample taken for sequencing was blood. The origin of this receptor is a young man in good health. The V gene is TRBV29-1, the J gene TRBJ1-2; 10 positions match TRBD1. CDR3 residues: CSVGQGNYGYTF. The CDR3 DNA is TGCAGCGTGGGACAGGGGAACTATGGCTACACCTTC.